Listed here are 22 T cell receptor beta chains from one sample, sequenced in a study of cytomegalovirus exposure and HLA in healthy donors. 60 Vbeta and 13 Jbeta primers were used in PCR. The data were produced by immunoSEQ multiplex PCR, yet TCRdb's version contains in-frame clones alone and is incomplete. The profile shows under 250,000 clones, about 80% of them singletons. Sequencing was carried out using PBMCs. Source of these receptors: a man in his late teens or twenties in good health and CMV-seronegative.

The rearrangement links TRBV28 to TRBJ2-7; 8 positions match TRBD1. The CDR3 totals 14 residues. J lost 2 bases, V lost 5 bases, and 5 bases had no gene match. Looked up from germline, CDR1 is MDHEN and CDR2 is SYDVKM. For the CDR3, the DNA is TGTGCCAGCAGTGGTTACAGGGGGGCCTACGAGCAGTACTTC. This translates into CASSGYRGAYEQYF. The full variable domain, completed using reference TRBV28 and TRBJ2-7, is DVKVTQSSRYLVKRTGEKVFLECVQDMDHENMFWYRQDPGLGLRLIYFSYDVKMKEKGDIPEGYSVSREKKERFSLILESASTNQTSMYLCASSGYRGAYEQYFGPGTRLTVT.

V and J are TRBV15 and TRBJ2-3; the D gene is possibly TRBD2 (6 bases). There are 16 residues in the CDR3. The ends were cut back, 1 base at V and 2 bases at J, with 13 bases in the middle. Germline values: CDR1 LNHNV, CDR2 YYDKDF (reference sequence). CDR3: CATSRALAIDTDTQYF. CDR3 bases: TGTGCCACCAGCAGAGCCCTAGCGATTGACACAGATACGCAGTATTTT.

This clone has only one observation. This sequence joins TRBV5-1 and TRBJ1-1; D is perhaps TRBD1 (6 bases). From germline, CDR1 is SGHRS and CDR2 YFSETQ. CDR3 length equals 15 residues. The V end lost 3 bases, the J end lost 0 bases, and 12 bases lay between the germline ends. In nucleotides, the CDR3 is TGCGCCAGCAGCTGGGCAGGACAGATGAACACTGAAGCTTTCTTT. Translation: CASSWAGQMNTEAFF. The full variable domain, its missing parts supplied by reference TRBV5-1 and TRBJ1-1, is KAGVTQTPRYLIKTRGQQVTLSCSPISGHRSVSWYQQTPGQGLQFLFEYFSETQRNKGNFPGRFSGRQFSNSRSEMNVSTLELGDSALYLCASSWAGQMNTEAFFGQGTRLTVV.

The rearrangement links TRBV2 to TRBJ2-1; 7 nucleotides align to TRBD1. The CDR3 runs to 11 residues. Germline V gene lookup returns CDR1 SNHLY and CDR2 FYNNEI. J was trimmed by 14 bases and V by 3 bases; bases with no gene match: 4. The CDR3 loop reads CASSDRDREFF. The CDR3 coding sequence is TGTGCCAGCAGTGATCGAGACAGGGAGTTCTTC.

V and J are TRBV2 and TRBJ1-5; 7 bases fit TRBD1. V was clipped by 7 bases and J by 0 bases; unmatched bases: 9. The CDR3 has 16 amino acids. CDR1 is SNHLY and CDR2 is FYNNEI in the germline V gene. CDR3 region: CASNPQGGYSNQPQHF. The CDR3 region has the DNA TGTGCCAGCAACCCTCAAGGGGGCTATAGCAATCAGCCCCAGCATTTT.

The chain carries TRBV5-4 and TRBJ1-1, with D perhaps matching TRBD1 (5 bases). The CDR3 contains 15 residues. The germline CDR1 and CDR2 sequences are SGHNT and YYREEE (reference sequence). V was pared by 7 bases and J by 1 base, with 17 bases between. CDR3 nucleotides: TGTGCCAGCGGCTCCCAGGCGGGGGGGAACACTGAAGCTTTCTTT. It translates to CASGSQAGGNTEAFF.

This chain uses TRBV5-8 with TRBJ2-7; the D gene is possibly TRBD1 (6 bases). There are 13 residues in the CDR3. With 4 bases removed from V and 4 bases from J, the gap between germline ends came to 12 bases. The germline CDR1 and CDR2 sequences are SGHTS and YDEGEE. The chain's CDR3 is CASSVGQTYEQYF. The CDR3 DNA is TGTGCCAGCAGCGTGGGACAAACTTACGAGCAGTACTTC.

The V gene is TRBV30, the J gene TRBJ2-7, with a weak D call TRBD2 (5 bases). The CDR3 covers 14 residues. The V gene's germline CDR1 is GTSNPN and CDR2 SVGIG (reference sequence). The V gene lost 0 bases and the J gene lost 2 bases, with 11 bases spanning the gap. CDR3 in DNA: TGTGCCTGGAGTGTGGCGGGCAGTACCTACGAGCAGTACTTC. Translation: CAWSVAGSTYEQYF.

This chain links TRBV28 with TRBJ1-2; 9 nucleotides align to TRBD1. With 6 bases clipped from V and 0 bases from J, the junction kept 14 bases outside the gene matches. CDR1 and CDR2 (germline): MDHEN, SYDVKM. The CDR3 extends over 18 amino acids. Here the CDR3 DNA reads TGTGCCAGCAGGACCTTCTGGACAGGGGATCCTTCTAACTATGGCTACACCTTC. It yields the protein CASRTFWTGDPSNYGYTF.

V is TRBV19 and J is TRBJ1-2, with 10 bases fitting TRBD1. Germline-derived CDR1 and CDR2 are LNHDA and SQIVND (reference sequence). J lost 2 bases, V lost 7 bases, and 10 bases had no gene match. CDR3 size: 16 residues. The CDR3 DNA follows: TGTGCCAGTACCTCACCGGGACAGGGGTTGAACTATGGCTACACCTTC. It is translated as CASTSPGQGLNYGYTF.

This clone showed up just a few times. The chain joins TRBV2 to TRBJ1-2; D uncertain. Between the trimmed V and J ends, which lost 4 bases and 1 base, there was a span of 7 bases. The CDR3 is 13 amino acids. Germline V gene lookup returns CDR1 SNHLY and CDR2 FYNNEI. The CDR3 nucleotides read TGTGCCAGCAGTGTTCGGGTTAACTATGGCTACACCTTC. Protein sequence: CASSVRVNYGYTF.

The V call is TRBV28, the J call TRBJ1-2; weak D call: TRBD1 (6 bases). Trimming removed 5 bases at V and 4 bases at J, with 11 bases between. The V gene's germline CDR1 is MDHEN and CDR2 SYDVKM. The CDR3 has 13 residues. The CDR3: CASSPGHLYGYTF. The DNA of the CDR3 is TGTGCCAGCAGTCCGGGACATCTCTATGGCTACACCTTC.

A few counts support this clone. The J gene is TRBJ1-5, the V gene TRBV2, with 8 bases that match TRBD1. CDR3 size: 14 residues. CDR1 and CDR2 from the germline V gene are SNHLY and FYNNEI. Trimming at V came to 4 bases and at J to 5 bases, leaving 4 bases not matched to a gene. The CDR3 bases are TGTGCCAGCAGTGGGGTGACAGGGGATCAGCCCCAGCATTTT. Residues: CASSGVTGDQPQHF. The full variable domain, completed using reference TRBV2 and TRBJ1-5, is EPEVTQTPSHQVTQMGQEVILRCVPISNHLYFYWYRQILGQKVEFLVSFYNNEISEKSEIFDDQFSVERPDGSNFTLKIRSTKLEDSAMYFCASSGVTGDQPQHFGDGTRLSIL.

This rearrangement joins TRBV6-1 to TRBJ1-1; 7 nucleotides agree with TRBD1. The V gene end was trimmed by 10 bases and the J gene end by 3 bases; junction bases not matched to a gene: 14. Per the germline V gene, CDR1 is MNHNS and CDR2 is SASEGT. The CDR3 runs 15 residues. This CDR3 is CATRLTSGTDTEAFF. The CDR3 DNA follows: TGTGCCACCCGGCTCACATCCGGGACAGACACTGAAGCTTTCTTT.

The CDR3 DNA reads TGTGCCAGTAGTACAGGGATCACTGAAGCTTTCTTT. This codes for CASSTGITEAFF. V is TRBV19 and J is TRBJ1-1; a possible D gene is TRBD1 (5 bases). Trimming cost V 4 bases and J 4 bases, with 7 bases left between them. This CDR3 has 12 residues. Germline V lookup: CDR1 LNHDA, CDR2 SQIVND (reference sequence).

This clone was counted a few times. The chain combines TRBV12-5 with TRBJ1-5; D may be TRBD1 (6 bases). The CDR3 spans 16 residues. CDR1 and CDR2 from the germline V gene are LGHNT and FRNRAP. V was cut by 0 bases and J by 0 bases, with 9 bases left in between. The CDR3 sequence: CASGLVQGYSNQPQHF. The DNA of the CDR3 is TGTGCTAGTGGTTTGGTACAGGGCTATAGCAATCAGCCCCAGCATTTT.

The chain has TRBV19 and TRBJ2-7; 9 bases fit TRBD2. The CDR3 length is 14 residues. Germline-derived CDR1 and CDR2 are LNHDA and SQIVND (reference sequence). Trimming at V came to 7 bases and at J to 6 bases, leaving 10 bases not matched to a gene. The chain's CDR3 is CASTRRLAGSEQYF. The CDR3 DNA is TGTGCCAGTACGCGGAGGCTAGCGGGATCCGAGCAGTACTTC.

The chain combines TRBV13 with TRBJ2-1, with D unclear. V lost 3 bases and J 0 bases, leaving 9 bases between the germline ends. There are 15 residues in the CDR3. Looked up from germline, CDR1 is PRHDT and CDR2 is FYEKMQ (reference sequence). CDR3: CASSFLESSYNEQFF. The CDR3 bases are TGTGCCAGCAGCTTCCTTGAGAGCTCCTACAATGAGCAGTTCTTC. Variable domain in full (rest from reference TRBV13 and TRBJ2-1): AAGVIQSPRHLIKEKRETATLKCYPIPRHDTVYWYQQGPGQDPQFLISFYEKMQSDKGSIPDRFSAQQFSDYHSELNMSSLELGDSALYFCASSFLESSYNEQFFGPGTRLTVL.

The chain employs TRBV5-1 and TRBJ2-7, with 8 nucleotides matching TRBD2. This CDR3 spans 15 amino acids. V was pared by 5 bases and J by 0 bases, with 7 bases of the junction left unmatched. Germline V gene lookup returns CDR1 SGHRS and CDR2 YFSETQ. The CDR3 sequence is CASSLGLASSYEQYF. In DNA, the CDR3 is TGCGCCAGCAGTTTAGGACTAGCCAGCTCCTACGAGCAGTACTTC.

J is TRBJ2-7 and V is TRBV27; possibly TRBD1 for D (6 bases). Germline CDR1 and CDR2: MNHEY and SMNVEV (reference sequence). V lost 8 bases and J lost 5, with 19 bases in between. The CDR3 is 14 amino acids. The CDR3 protein is CASHSSRDKNEQYF. The CDR3 DNA reads TGTGCCAGCCATTCGAGCCGGGACAAGAACGAGCAGTACTTC.

The V call is TRBV30, the J call TRBJ1-5; perhaps TRBD1 as D (6 bases). Trimming took 0 bases from V and 6 from J, leaving 9 bases between them. The CDR3 runs 13 residues. Germline CDR1 and CDR2: GTSNPN and SVGIG (reference sequence). The CDR3 spells CAWSVQGSQPQHF. The CDR3 coding sequence is TGTGCCTGGAGTGTACAGGGAAGTCAGCCCCAGCATTTT.

This sequence joins TRBV27 and TRBJ1-2; possibly TRBD1 for D (5 bases). The CDR3 has 13 amino acids. The germline CDR1 and CDR2 sequences are MNHEY and SMNVEV (reference sequence). The V gene lost 6 bases and the J gene lost 8 bases, with 16 bases spanning the gap. The CDR3 DNA follows: TGTGCCAGCAGACCAACAGGAGTTGGAGGCTACACCTTC. This gives the protein CASRPTGVGGYTF.